This record looks at one T cell receptor beta chain sequence and its context. The antigen remains unidentified. TCRdb keeps only in-frame clones here, not all; method: immunoSEQ multiplex PCR. The repertoire includes around 50,000 clones, about 90% of them detected once, and over 15% sits in the top ten. The sample belongs to a study of T cell responses to AZD1222 COVID-19 vaccine. CDR1 and CDR2 (germline): SGHRS, YFSETQ. This CDR3 is built from 15 residues. V lost 1 base to trimming and J lost 6 bases, with 13 bases between them. General study results and limits: Mapped onto spike, vaccine-associated CD4 TCRs spanned it and were dominant at 160-218 and 743-854. When two AZD1222 doses had been given, Spike-specific TCR breadth and depth rose. Females made up more of the donors, who were largely white British, and clonal diversity may have come out too low.

This TCR was recovered from an adult in good health. Here the sequenced sample was peripheral blood, taken on day 0 of AZD1222 vaccination. This chain links TRBV5-1 with TRBJ1-4; possibly TRBD1 for D (5 bases). DNA of the CDR3: TGCGCCAGCAGCTTGTTCAGGACACCGTATGAAAAACTGTTTTTT. Amino acid sequence: CASSLFRTPYEKLFF. Combining the CDR3 with reference TRBV5-1 and TRBJ1-4 gives the whole variable domain KAGVTQTPRYLIKTRGQQVTLSCSPISGHRSVSWYQQTPGQGLQFLFEYFSETQRNKGNFPGRFSGRQFSNSRSEMNVSTLELGDSALYLCASSLFRTPYEKLFFGSGTQLSVL.